This T cell receptor (beta chain) was captured in a study of CD8 T cells in Susac syndrome (dated by TCRdb to between 2018 and 2021). Background for the entire study: Among the sequenced Susac syndrome patients, over five had clinically active disease and under ten were in clinical remission. At the time of blood withdrawal, Susac syndrome patients were either therapy-naive, taking corticosteroids (with some also receiving IVIg), or on IVIg alone. Whether CD8+ T cell activation and differentiation in Susac syndrome was antigen driven was tested using repertoire sequencing. CD8+ T cell repertoire clonality was compared between more than 9 healthy donors, some 14 Susac syndrome patients and 15 multiple sclerosis patients. Findings and caveats that apply to the study as a whole: Around 15 and five Susac-specific public clones were found in the total CD8+ and CD8+ TEMRA repertoires, respectively. The number of individuals in the TCR sequencing and HLA analysis was recognized as being relatively small. Susac syndrome CD8+ repertoires showed clonal expansion, highest in CD8+ TEMRA cells and greater in clinically active than remitting patients.

Deletion took 0 bases off V and 6 bases off J, with a span of 6 bases between the germline ends. Inclusive of the bounding cysteine and phenylalanine, the CDR3 is 12 residues long. Just CDR3 DNA is preserved here, 36 bases in frame from base 1. The germline V gene (reference sequence) yields DFQATT for CDR1 and SNEGSKA for CDR2. Concerning this clonotype: What this receptor recognizes is not known. Base qualities are not provided; no much larger clone lies one nucleotide away.

RNA was extracted using the RNeasy kit, and roughly 0.5 to 1 microgram was reverse transcribed with random hexamers. The immunoSEQ multiplex PCR assay, which covers 54 Vbeta and 13 Jbeta segments, was used to amplify TCR beta CDR3 regions. PCR amplification bias was corrected by using a synthetic template baseline for primer optimization and computational correction. Per the original workflow: Only productive sequences were kept, with reads annotated to V, D and J genes according to IMGT and analyzed in immunoSEQ Analyzer. To calculate clonality, Shannon entropy was normalized by log2 of the number of productive unique sequences and then subtracted from one. For each patient and control, public and private clones were evaluated among the 100 most prevalent clones. A clone was defined as Susac-specific if it was absent from the healthy and MS cohorts, from 950 to 1,300 published viral clones and from other ImmuneACCESS disease sequences. TCRdb took the public reads, trimmed them with fastp at Q25, ran MiXCR for clone calling and kept in-frame beta chains. Duplicate CDR3 protein sequences are folded into a single record with the most common DNA and genes. The V and J calls here are based on TCRdb, not the publication. This sample has about 83,000 distinct CDR3 sequences in its table, and about 96% of those were observed once. Together, the top ten hold approximately 0.42% of the sample.

High-throughput TCR beta sequencing profiled peripheral blood CD8+ and CD4+ T cells from healthy donors, Susac syndrome patients and multiple sclerosis patients. The Susac syndrome patients fulfilled recently defined diagnostic criteria for definite or probable disease. Bulk CD8+ and CD4+ T cells were purified by magnetic negative isolation, while CD8+ TEMRA cells were enriched using FACS. Blood was collected in EDTA tubes and processed within 24 hours, with PBMCs isolated through density gradient centrifugation. PBMCs intended for TCR sequencing were frozen in liquid nitrogen and were later thawed in a 37 degrees C water bath. The sorted or isolated CD4+, CD8+ and CD8+ TEMRA cells reached a purity of at least 90%.

This TCR was recovered from a human donor with Susac syndrome. What was sequenced was CD8+ T cells from PBMCs. The chain was built from TRBV20-1 and TRBJ2-1; the D gene is not confidently resolved. The sequenced DNA: TGCAGTGCTAGAGATCGGAGCAATGAGCAGTTCTTC. Its translation is CSARDRSNEQFF.